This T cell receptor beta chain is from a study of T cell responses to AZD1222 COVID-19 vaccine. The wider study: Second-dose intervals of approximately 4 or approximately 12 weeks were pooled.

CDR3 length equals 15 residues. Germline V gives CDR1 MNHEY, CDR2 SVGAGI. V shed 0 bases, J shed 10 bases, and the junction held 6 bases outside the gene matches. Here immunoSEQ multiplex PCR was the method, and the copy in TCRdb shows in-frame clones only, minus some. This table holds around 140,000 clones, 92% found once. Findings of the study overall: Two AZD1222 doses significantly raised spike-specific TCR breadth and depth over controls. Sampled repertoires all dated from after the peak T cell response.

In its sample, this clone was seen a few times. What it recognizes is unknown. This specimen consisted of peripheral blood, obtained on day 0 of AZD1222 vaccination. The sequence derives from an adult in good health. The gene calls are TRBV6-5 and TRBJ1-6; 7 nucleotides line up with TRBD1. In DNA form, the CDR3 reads TGTGCCAGCAGTTACTCCGCTGGGACAGCCTCACCCCTCCACTTT. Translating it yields CASSYSAGTASPLHF.